This T cell receptor (beta chain) comes out of a study of blood T cell repertoires in COVID-19. On the study more broadly: Sites in the United States, Italy and Spain provided acute and convalescent COVID-19 samples. Nucleic acid was either cDNA or gDNA, and it came from T cells, B-cell-depleted T cells, or PBMCs.

In the original workflow: Nucleated cell number was recorded as an estimate derived from reference gene primer amplification. The assay was immunoSEQ multiplex PCR, and TCRdb's table has in-frame clones only and misses some. The DNA gave D and trimming, while V, J and clone size come from that table. The sample shows approximately 150,000 clones, roughly 77% of them seen only once. Source material: peripheral blood. The TCR comes from a man in his sixties with acute or convalescent COVID-19.

This chain's CDR3 is CASSLGLGGNTIYF. In DNA form, the CDR3 reads TGCGCCAGCAGCCTGGGCCTCGGGGGAAACACCATATATTTT. The chain combines TRBV5-1 with TRBJ1-3, with D hard to call. Germline lookup yields CDR1 SGHRS and CDR2 YFSETQ. V gave up 4 bases and J gave up 4 bases, with 12 bases separating them. The CDR3 length is 14 residues.